This T cell receptor beta chain was sequenced for a study of cytomegalovirus exposure and HLA in healthy donors. Study as a whole: Within the Caucasian-associated ancestry cluster were around four fifths of the roughly 380 genotyped donors.

PCR primers comprised 60 Vbeta and 13 Jbeta primers. Assay used: immunoSEQ multiplex PCR; TCRdb lists only in-frame clones, some missing. Of some 65,000 clones listed, over 50% are singletons. This TCR was sampled from a man aged 25-45 years in good health and CMV-seronegative. The sequencing input was PBMCs.

CDR3 residues: CASSEVSPSETQYF. CDR3 nucleotides: TGTGCCAGCAGTGAAGTCTCCCCCTCAGAGACCCAGTACTTC. The chain employs TRBV6-1 and TRBJ2-5; D remains unclear. The CDR3 length is 14 residues. Germline CDR1 is MNHNS and CDR2 is SASEGT. Trimming shortened V by 1 base and J by 4 bases, and 10 bases separated the two germline ends.